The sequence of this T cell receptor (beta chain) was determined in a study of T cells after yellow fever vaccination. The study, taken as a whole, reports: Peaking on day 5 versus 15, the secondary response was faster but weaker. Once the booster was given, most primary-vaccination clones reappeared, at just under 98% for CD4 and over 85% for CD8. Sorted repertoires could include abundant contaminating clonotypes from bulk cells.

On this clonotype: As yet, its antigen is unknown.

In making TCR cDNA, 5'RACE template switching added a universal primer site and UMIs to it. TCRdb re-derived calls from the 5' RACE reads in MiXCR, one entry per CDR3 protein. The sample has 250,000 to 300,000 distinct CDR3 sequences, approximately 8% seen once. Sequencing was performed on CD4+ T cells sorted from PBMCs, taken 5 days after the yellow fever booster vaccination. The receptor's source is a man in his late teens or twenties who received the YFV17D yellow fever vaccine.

The CDR3 DNA follows: TGCAGCGTTGTAAGGGGTGCCGGTGAAGCTTTCTTT. Translated, it gives CSVVRGAGEAFF. The chain recombines TRBV29-1 with TRBJ1-1; the D gene is possibly TRBD1 (5 bases). There are 12 residues in the CDR3. The V end was cut by 4 bases, the J end by 7 bases, with 13 bases between. The germline CDR1 and CDR2 sequences are SQVTM and ANQGSEA.